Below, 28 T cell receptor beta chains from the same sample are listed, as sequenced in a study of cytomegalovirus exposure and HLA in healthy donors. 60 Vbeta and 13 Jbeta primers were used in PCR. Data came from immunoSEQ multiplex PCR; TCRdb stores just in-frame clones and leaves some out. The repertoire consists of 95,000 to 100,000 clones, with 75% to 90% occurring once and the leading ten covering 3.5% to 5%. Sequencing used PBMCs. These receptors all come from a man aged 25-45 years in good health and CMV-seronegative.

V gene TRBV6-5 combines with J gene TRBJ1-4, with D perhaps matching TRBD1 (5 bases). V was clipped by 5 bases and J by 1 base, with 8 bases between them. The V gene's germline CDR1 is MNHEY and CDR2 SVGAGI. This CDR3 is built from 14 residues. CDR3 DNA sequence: TGTGCCAGCAGTCGGACACTAACTAATGAAAAACTGTTTTTT. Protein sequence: CASSRTLTNEKLFF.

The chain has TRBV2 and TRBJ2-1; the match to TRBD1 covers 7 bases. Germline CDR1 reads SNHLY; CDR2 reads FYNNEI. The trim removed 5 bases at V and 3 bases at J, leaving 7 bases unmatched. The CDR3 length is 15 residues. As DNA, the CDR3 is TGTGCCAGCAGTTTAGGGGGCACCTTCTACAATGAGCAGTTCTTC. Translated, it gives CASSLGGTFYNEQFF.

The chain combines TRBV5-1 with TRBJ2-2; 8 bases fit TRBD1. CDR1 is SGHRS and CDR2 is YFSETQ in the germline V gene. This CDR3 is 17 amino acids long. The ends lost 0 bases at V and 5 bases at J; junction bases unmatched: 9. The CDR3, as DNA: TGCGCCAGCAGCTTGGTGCTTGTCAGGGGGCGAACCGGGGAGCTGTTTTTT. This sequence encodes CASSLVLVRGRTGELFF.

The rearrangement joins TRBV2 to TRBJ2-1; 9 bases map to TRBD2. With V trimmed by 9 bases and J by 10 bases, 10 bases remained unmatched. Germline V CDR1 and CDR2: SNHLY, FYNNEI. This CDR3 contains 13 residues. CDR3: CASPRAGGGEQFF. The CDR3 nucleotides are TGTGCCAGTCCTCGAGCGGGGGGTGGAGAGCAGTTCTTC.

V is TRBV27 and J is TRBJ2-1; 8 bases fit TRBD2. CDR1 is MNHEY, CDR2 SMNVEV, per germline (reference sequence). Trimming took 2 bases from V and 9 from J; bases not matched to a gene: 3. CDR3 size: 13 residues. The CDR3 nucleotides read TGTGCCAGCAGTTTAGCGGGAGGAGGTGAGCAGTTCTTC. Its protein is CASSLAGGGEQFF.

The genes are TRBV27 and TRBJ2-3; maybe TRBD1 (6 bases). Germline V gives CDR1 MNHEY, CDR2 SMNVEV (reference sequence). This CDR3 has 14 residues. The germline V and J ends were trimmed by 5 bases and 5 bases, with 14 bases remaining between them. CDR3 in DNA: TGTGCCAGCAGTGGTGCAGGGGTGGGAGATACGCAGTATTTT. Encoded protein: CASSGAGVGDTQYF.

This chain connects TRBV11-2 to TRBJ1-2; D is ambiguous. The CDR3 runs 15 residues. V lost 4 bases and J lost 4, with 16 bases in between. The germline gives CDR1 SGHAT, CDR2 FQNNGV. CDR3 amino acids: CASSSGLTGLYGYTF. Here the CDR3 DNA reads TGTGCCAGCAGCTCCGGCCTGACGGGTCTCTATGGCTACACCTTC.

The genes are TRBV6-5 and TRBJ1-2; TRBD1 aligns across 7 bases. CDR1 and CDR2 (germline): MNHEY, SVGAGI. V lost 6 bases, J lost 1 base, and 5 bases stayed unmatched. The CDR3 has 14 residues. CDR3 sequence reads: CASRTGLGNYGYTF. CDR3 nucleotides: TGTGCCAGCAGGACAGGGTTGGGTAACTATGGCTACACCTTC.

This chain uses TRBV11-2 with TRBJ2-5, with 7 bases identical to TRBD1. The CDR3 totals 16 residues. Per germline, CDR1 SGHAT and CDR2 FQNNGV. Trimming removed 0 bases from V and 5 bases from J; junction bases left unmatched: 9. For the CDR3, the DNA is TGTGCCAGCAGCTTAGATGGGGACAGTTCGTGGGAGACCCAGTACTTC. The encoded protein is CASSLDGDSSWETQYF. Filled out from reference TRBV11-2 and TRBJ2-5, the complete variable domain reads EAGVAQSPRYKIIEKRQSVAFWCNPISGHATLYWYQQILGQGPKLLIQFQNNGVVDDSQLPKDRFSAERLKGVDSTLKIQPAKLEDSAVYLCASSLDGDSSWETQYFGPGTRLLVL.

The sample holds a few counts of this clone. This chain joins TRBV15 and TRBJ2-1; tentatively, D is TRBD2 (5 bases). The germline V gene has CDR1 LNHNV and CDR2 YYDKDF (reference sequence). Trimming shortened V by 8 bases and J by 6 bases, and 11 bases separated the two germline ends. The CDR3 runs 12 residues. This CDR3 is CATREGANEQFF. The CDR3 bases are TGTGCCACCCGAGAGGGAGCCAATGAGCAGTTCTTC. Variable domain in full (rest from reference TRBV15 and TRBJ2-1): DAMVIQNPRYQVTQFGKPVTLSCSQTLNHNVMYWYQQKSSQAPKLLFHYYDKDFNNEADTPDNFQSRRPNTSFCFLDIRSPGLGDTAMYLCATREGANEQFFGPGTRLTVL.

CDR3 amino acids: CASSSSSNQPQHF. For the CDR3, the DNA is TGTGCCAGCAGCTCCTCGAGCAATCAGCCCCAGCATTTT. The V gene is TRBV7-2, the J gene TRBJ1-5; the D is unclear. V shed 4 bases and J shed 1 base, with 5 bases lying between them. This CDR3 contains 13 residues. Per germline, CDR1 SGHTA and CDR2 FQGNSA.

The CDR3 reads CALPDRESTGELFF. The DNA for the CDR3 is TGTGCCCTTCCTGACAGGGAGAGCACCGGGGAGCTGTTTTTT. This sequence joins TRBV30 and TRBJ2-2; 7 bases are a match to TRBD1. CDR1 is GTSNPN, CDR2 SVGIG, per germline (reference sequence). The trim removed 8 bases at V and 4 bases at J, leaving 10 bases unmatched. CDR3 length equals 14 residues.

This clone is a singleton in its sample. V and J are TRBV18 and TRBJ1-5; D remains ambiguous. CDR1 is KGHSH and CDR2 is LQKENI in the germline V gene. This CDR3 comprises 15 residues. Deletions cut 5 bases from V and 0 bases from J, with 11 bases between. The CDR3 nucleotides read TGTGCCAGCTCAGCCGAACTGAATAGCAATCAGCCCCAGCATTTT. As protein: CASSAELNSNQPQHF. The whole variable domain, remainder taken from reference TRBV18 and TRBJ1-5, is NAGVMQNPRHLVRRRGQEARLRCSPMKGHSHVYWYRQLPEEGLKFMVYLQKENIIDESGMPKERFSAEFPKEGPSILRIQQVVRGDSAAYFCASSAELNSNQPQHFGDGTRLSIL.

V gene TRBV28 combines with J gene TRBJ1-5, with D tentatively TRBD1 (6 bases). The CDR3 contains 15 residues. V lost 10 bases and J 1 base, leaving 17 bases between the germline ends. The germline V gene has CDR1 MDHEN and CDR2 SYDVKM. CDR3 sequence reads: CATATQGRSNQPQHF. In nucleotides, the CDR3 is TGTGCCACCGCAACTCAGGGGAGAAGCAATCAGCCCCAGCATTTT.

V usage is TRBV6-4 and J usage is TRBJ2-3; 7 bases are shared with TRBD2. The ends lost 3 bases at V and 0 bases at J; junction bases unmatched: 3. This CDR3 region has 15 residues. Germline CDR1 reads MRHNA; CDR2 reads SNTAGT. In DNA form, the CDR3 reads TGTGCCAGCAGTGAATACGGGAGGAGCACAGATACGCAGTATTTT. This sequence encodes CASSEYGRSTDTQYF.

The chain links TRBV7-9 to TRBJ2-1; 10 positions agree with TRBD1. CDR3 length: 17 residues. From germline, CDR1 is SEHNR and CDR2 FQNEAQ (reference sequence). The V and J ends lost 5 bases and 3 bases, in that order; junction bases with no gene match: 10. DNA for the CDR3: TGTGCCAGCAGCGATAGAGAGGACAGGGGGGACTACAATGAGCAGTTCTTC. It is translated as CASSDREDRGDYNEQFF.

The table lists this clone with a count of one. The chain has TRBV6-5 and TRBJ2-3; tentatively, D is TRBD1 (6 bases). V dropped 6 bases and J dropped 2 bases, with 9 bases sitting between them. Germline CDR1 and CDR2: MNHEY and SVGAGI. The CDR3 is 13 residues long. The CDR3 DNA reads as TGTGCCAGCAGCCGGGACACCACAGATACGCAGTATTTT. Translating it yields CASSRDTTDTQYF.

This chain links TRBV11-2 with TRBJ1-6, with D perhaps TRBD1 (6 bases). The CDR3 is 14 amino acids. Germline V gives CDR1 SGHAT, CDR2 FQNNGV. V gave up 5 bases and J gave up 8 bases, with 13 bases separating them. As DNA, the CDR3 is TGTGCCAGCAGCAAACAGGGTGGGGATTCACCCCTCCACTTT. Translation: CASSKQGGDSPLHF.

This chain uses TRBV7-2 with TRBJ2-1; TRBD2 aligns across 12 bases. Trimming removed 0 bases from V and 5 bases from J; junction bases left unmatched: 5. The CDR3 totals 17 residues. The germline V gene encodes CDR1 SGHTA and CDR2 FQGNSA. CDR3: CASSLAASGRANNEQFF. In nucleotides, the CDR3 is TGTGCCAGCAGCTTAGCGGCTAGCGGGAGGGCCAACAATGAGCAGTTCTTC.

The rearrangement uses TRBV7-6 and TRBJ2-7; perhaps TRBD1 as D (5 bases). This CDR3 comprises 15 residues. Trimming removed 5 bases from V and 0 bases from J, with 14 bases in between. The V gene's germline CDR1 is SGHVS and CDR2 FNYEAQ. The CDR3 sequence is CASSPTTVSSYEQYF. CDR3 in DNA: TGTGCCAGCAGCCCTACGACAGTTAGCTCCTACGAGCAGTACTTC.

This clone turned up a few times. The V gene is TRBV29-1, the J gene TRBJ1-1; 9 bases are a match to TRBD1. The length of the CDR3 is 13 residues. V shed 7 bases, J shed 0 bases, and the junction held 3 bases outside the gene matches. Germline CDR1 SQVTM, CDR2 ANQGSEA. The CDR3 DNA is TGCAGCGGGGGACAGGGAATGAACACTGAAGCTTTCTTT. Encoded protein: CSGGQGMNTEAFF.

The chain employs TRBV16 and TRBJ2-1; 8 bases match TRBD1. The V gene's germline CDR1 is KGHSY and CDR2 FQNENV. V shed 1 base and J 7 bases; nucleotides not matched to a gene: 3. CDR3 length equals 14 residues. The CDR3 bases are TGTGCCAGCAGCCAATATACAGGGGGAAATGAGCAGTTCTTC. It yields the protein CASSQYTGGNEQFF.

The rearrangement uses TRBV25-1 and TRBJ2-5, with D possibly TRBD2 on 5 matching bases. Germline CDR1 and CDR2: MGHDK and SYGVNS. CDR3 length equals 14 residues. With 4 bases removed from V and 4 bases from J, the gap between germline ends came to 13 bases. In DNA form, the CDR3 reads TGTGCCAGCAGTGCCGAGGGATCTGGAGAGACCCAGTACTTC. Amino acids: CASSAEGSGETQYF.

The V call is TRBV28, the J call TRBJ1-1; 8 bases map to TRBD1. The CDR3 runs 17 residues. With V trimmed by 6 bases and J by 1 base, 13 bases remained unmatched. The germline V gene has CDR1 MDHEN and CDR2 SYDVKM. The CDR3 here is CASSRYSWTGRNTEAFF. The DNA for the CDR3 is TGTGCCAGCAGCCGCTACTCATGGACAGGGAGGAACACTGAAGCTTTCTTT.

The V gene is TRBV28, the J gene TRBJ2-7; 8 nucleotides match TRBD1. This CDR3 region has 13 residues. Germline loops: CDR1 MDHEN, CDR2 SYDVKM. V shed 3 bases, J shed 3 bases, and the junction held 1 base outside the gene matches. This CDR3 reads CASSLDRVYEQYF. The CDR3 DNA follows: TGTGCCAGCAGTTTGGACAGGGTCTACGAGCAGTACTTC.

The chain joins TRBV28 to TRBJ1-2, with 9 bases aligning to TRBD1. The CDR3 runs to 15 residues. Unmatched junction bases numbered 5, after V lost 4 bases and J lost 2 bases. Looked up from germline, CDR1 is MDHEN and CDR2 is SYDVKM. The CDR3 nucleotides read TGTGCCAGCAGTTCGGGACAGGGACGGAACTATGGCTACACCTTC. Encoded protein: CASSSGQGRNYGYTF.

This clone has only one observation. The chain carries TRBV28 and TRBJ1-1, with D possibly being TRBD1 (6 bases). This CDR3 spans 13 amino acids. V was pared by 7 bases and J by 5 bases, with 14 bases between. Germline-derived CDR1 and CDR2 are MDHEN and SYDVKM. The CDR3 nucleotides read TGTGCCAGCACCCTCACAGGGCTGACTGAAGCTTTCTTT. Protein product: CASTLTGLTEAFF.

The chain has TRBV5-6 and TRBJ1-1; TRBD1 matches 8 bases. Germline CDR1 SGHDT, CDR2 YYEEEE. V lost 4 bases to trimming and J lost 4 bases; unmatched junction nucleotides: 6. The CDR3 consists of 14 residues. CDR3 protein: CASSRTGQGTEAFF. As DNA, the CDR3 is TGTGCCAGCAGCCGTACCGGACAGGGCACTGAAGCTTTCTTT.